These T cell receptor beta chains were read from a single sample in a study of molecular identifiers for immune sequencing clone quantification. TCRdb re-called the PCR reads with MiXCR, one entry per CDR3 protein. This table has around 470,000 distinct CDR3 sequences, about a fifth appearing once. Sequences were obtained from naive CD8+ T cells from blood, with Jurkat cell RNA spiked in. The receptors shown here come from a human donor in good health. Some libraries in this study had Jurkat cell RNA spiked in. CDR3s leave out the opening cysteine and the closing phenylalanine or tryptophan.

cdr3_length v_call cdr3_aa
12 TRBV6-6 ASREGQTGQPQH
13 TRBV28 ASSFVAEAYNEQF
13 TRBV9 ASSVGVDSSYEQY
13 TRBV5-5 ASSLFDSPNYGYT
8 TRBV12-3/TRBV12-4 ASTKDEQF
13 TRBV6-2/TRBV6-3 ASSYKAGPNQPQH
11 TRBV30 ASNQGSYTEAF
13 TRBV10-1 ASSESGGEAGELF
15 TRBV4-2 ASSLIRTGRGSYEQY
15 TRBV5-1 ASSLAGPSPGNTEAF
13 TRBV5-6 ASSPTSGAFDTQY
12 TRBV27 ASSPTGVNYEQY
13 TRBV20-1 SARVSWGEGQPQH
13 TRBV30 AWSVTGTAATEAF